These 18 T cell receptor beta chains share one sample of origin, sequenced in a study of blood T cells in healthy people across ages. Using a J-beta primer mix together with a sample-barcoded 5' primer, a second PCR was run for roughly 6 to 12 cycles. One entry per CDR3 protein results from TCRdb running MiXCR on the 5' RACE reads. This sample yields some 1.6 million distinct CDR3 sequences, of which 30% to 35% are seen a single time; about 11% belongs to the top ten. Specimen: blood. These receptors all stem from a woman in her 30s in good health.

This rearrangement joins TRBV2 to TRBJ2-5; a weak D match, TRBD2 (6 bases). CDR3 length: 16 residues. CDR1 and CDR2 (germline): SNHLY, FYNNEI. V was cut by 7 bases and J by 2 bases, with 20 bases left in between. CDR3 protein: CASNPSGIGTQETQYF. In DNA, the CDR3 is TGTGCCAGCAATCCATCGGGGATCGGGACTCAAGAGACCCAGTACTTC.

This clonotype was counted only a few times. The chain uses TRBV14 and TRBJ2-7, with D perhaps TRBD1 or TRBD2 (5 bases each). Per germline, CDR1 SGHDN and CDR2 FVKESK. V lost 5 bases to trimming and J lost 2 bases, with 13 bases between them. This CDR3 comprises 14 residues. The DNA for the CDR3 is TGTGCCAGCAGCGATCGGGACCTTACCTACGAGCAGTACTTC. This sequence encodes CASSDRDLTYEQYF.

This clonotype was counted a few times. One end of the junction varies from germline; a read error may be responsible. The chain carries TRBV20-1 and TRBJ2-1; a weak D match, TRBD2 (6 bases). The CDR3 length is 13 residues. CDR1 and CDR2 from the germline V gene are DFQATT and SNEGSKA (reference sequence). The CDR3 here is CSCLRDSDNEQFF. DNA for the CDR3: TGCAGTTGCCTCCGGGACTCCGACAATGAGCAGTTCTTC.

The rearrangement uses TRBV7-2 and TRBJ2-3; no clear D gene. The CDR3 consists of 12 residues. Germline lookup yields CDR1 SGHTA and CDR2 FQGNSA. Trimming stripped 3 bases from V and 6 bases from J, with 7 bases between. CDR3 residues: CASSFQVDTQYF. CDR3 bases: TGTGCCAGCAGCTTTCAGGTGGATACGCAGTATTTT.

V is TRBV3-1 and J is TRBJ2-1; 9 bases are shared with TRBD1. The V gene end was trimmed by 5 bases and the J gene end by 5 bases; junction bases not matched to a gene: 7. This CDR3 comprises 15 residues. CDR1 LGHDT and CDR2 YNNKEL come from the germline V gene (reference sequence). CDR3 nucleotide sequence: TGTGCCAGCAGCTCGCCGGACAGGGGTCACAATGAGCAGTTCTTC. Encoded protein: CASSSPDRGHNEQFF.

This clonotype appeared a few times. In nucleotides, the CDR3 is TGCAGTGCTAGAGATTGGAGAGGCACAGATACGCAGTATTTT. Its protein is CSARDWRGTDTQYF. The chain links TRBV20-1 to TRBJ2-3; D not resolved. In germline, CDR1 is DFQATT, CDR2 SNEGSKA (reference sequence). CDR3 length: 14 amino acids. Trimming left V 0 bases short and J 1 base short, with 8 bases between.

The genes are TRBV20-1 and TRBJ2-7; 8 bases agree with TRBD1. The CDR3 has 13 amino acids. Germline CDR1 is DFQATT and CDR2 is SNEGSKA (reference sequence). V lost 6 bases, J lost 1 base, and 5 bases stayed unmatched. The chain's CDR3 is CSAVQGVSYEQYF. The CDR3 DNA is TGCAGTGCCGTACAGGGGGTATCCTACGAGCAGTACTTC.

The rearrangement joins TRBV14 to TRBJ2-7, with TRBD2 identical over 12 bases. This CDR3 comprises 15 residues. Germline values: CDR1 SGHDN, CDR2 FVKESK. The V segment lost 4 bases and the J segment 5 bases; nucleotides outside the gene matches: 6. The CDR3 bases are TGTGCCAGCAGCCCACGACTAGCGGGAGATGACGAGCAGTACTTC. Translating it yields CASSPRLAGDDEQYF.

CDR3 nucleotide sequence: TGCAGTGCTAGCCCGCGAGGGTGGCAGAGGGAGACCCAGTACTTC. Translating gives CSASPRGWQRETQYF. The rearrangement uses TRBV20-1 and TRBJ2-7; tentatively, D is TRBD2 (5 bases). Judging by the DNA end, TRBJ2-5 fits better; the J call may be wrong. The CDR3 covers 15 residues. Germline CDR1 reads DFQATT; CDR2 reads SNEGSKA (reference sequence).

This clonotype was seen only a few times. The chain combines TRBV27 with TRBJ2-5, with a tentative D call TRBD2 (6 bases). The tail of the sequence fits TRBJ2-7 better, so the J call may be wrong. The CDR3 has 14 amino acids. CDR1 MNHEY and CDR2 SMNVEV come from the germline V gene (reference sequence). The CDR3: CASSLNGGKYEQYF. CDR3 DNA: TGTGCCAGCAGTTTAAACGGCGGGAAATACGAGCAGTACTTC.

This clonotype has just a few counts. The J gene is TRBJ2-3, the V gene TRBV29-1; 9 nucleotides match TRBD2. Germline V lookup: CDR1 SQVTM, CDR2 ANQGSEA. The CDR3 is made up of 16 amino acids. The V segment lost 5 bases and the J segment 0 bases; nucleotides outside the gene matches: 9. CDR3 loop: CSVRGPAGGSTDTQYF. The CDR3 nucleotides read TGCAGCGTTAGGGGCCCAGCGGGGGGTAGCACAGATACGCAGTATTTT.

The genes are TRBV28 and TRBJ2-3; D perhaps matches TRBD2 (6 bases). Germline loops: CDR1 MDHEN, CDR2 SYDVKM. V lost 6 bases to trimming and J lost 2 bases, with 18 bases between them. The CDR3 spans 16 residues. CDR3 protein: CASSPGGVRITDTQYF. In DNA, the CDR3 is TGTGCCAGCAGCCCCGGAGGGGTTCGAATCACAGATACGCAGTATTTT.

This clonotype was picked up one time. The chain employs TRBV27 and TRBJ1-1, with D possibly being TRBD1 (5 bases). The germline gives CDR1 MNHEY, CDR2 SMNVEV (reference sequence). CDR3 length: 14 amino acids. Trimming removed 1 base at V and 4 bases at J, with 10 bases between. CDR3 sequence (DNA): TGTGCCAGCAGTTTATGGGGGGACGGCACTGAAGCTTTCTTT. This gives the protein CASSLWGDGTEAFF.

In its sample, this clonotype was seen many times. The chain links TRBV27 to TRBJ2-3; 12 bases are a match to TRBD2. The junction had 7 bases not matched to a gene; V was cut back by 6 bases and J by 6 bases. The CDR3 sequence is 15 residues long. The germline CDR1 and CDR2 sequences are MNHEY and SMNVEV (reference sequence). DNA for the CDR3: TGTGCCAGCAGCCTTCTAGCGGGAGGGGTCGATACGCAGTATTTT. Its translation: CASSLLAGGVDTQYF.

The rearrangement joins TRBV4-2 to TRBJ2-7; TRBD1 aligns across 10 bases. V gave up 1 base and J gave up 2 bases; unmatched junction bases: 11. The germline V gene has CDR1 LGHNA and CDR2 YNFKEQ. The CDR3 runs to 18 residues. The CDR3 is CASSQAPGQGIVPYEQYF. DNA of the CDR3: TGTGCCAGCAGCCAAGCACCGGGACAGGGGATTGTGCCCTACGAGCAGTACTTC.

There are many counts of this clonotype. The chain carries TRBV5-1 and TRBJ2-1; D not resolved. The CDR3 has 13 amino acids. The V end was cut by 3 bases, the J end by 7 bases, with 11 bases between. Looked up from germline, CDR1 is SGHRS and CDR2 is YFSETQ. This CDR3 is CASSSRLVNEQFF. The CDR3 nucleotides are TGCGCCAGCAGCTCAAGACTCGTAAATGAGCAGTTCTTC.

The DNA of the CDR3 is TGTGCCAGCAGCCCGGCGGTGGCTATCTATGAGCAGTTCTTC. As protein: CASSPAVAIYEQFF. The chain uses TRBV27 and TRBJ2-1, with D unclear. V was shortened by 6 bases and J by 8 bases, with 17 bases between the two germline ends. This CDR3 has 14 residues. Per the germline V gene, CDR1 is MNHEY and CDR2 is SMNVEV (reference sequence).

The chain joins TRBV4-1 to TRBJ1-3; 7 bases map to TRBD1. The trim removed 6 bases at V and 7 bases at J, leaving 3 bases unmatched. Germline assignment: CDR1 MGHRA and CDR2 YSYEKL. CDR3 length: 12 amino acids. The CDR3 loop reads CASRGGTNTIYF. Here the CDR3 DNA reads TGCGCCAGCAGAGGGGGCACCAACACCATATATTTT.